The 24 T cell receptor beta chains below were found in one sample sequenced in a study of CD8 T cells in ankylosing spondylitis. These receptors' antigens are unknown. TCRdb reprocessed the 5' RACE reads with MiXCR, giving one entry per CDR3 protein. The table shows 450,000 to 550,000 distinct CDR3 sequences, with about 5.4% occurring only once. The study, taken as a whole, reports: Blood of patients with ankylosing spondylitis appeared to be characterized by a TCR beta motif of several highly homologous variants.

The sample consisted of blood, either unsorted or a sorted T cell fraction (not recorded which). These receptors came from a male donor with ankylosing spondylitis.

This clonotype was detected ten times or more. The V and J genes are TRBV12-3 or TRBV12-4 and TRBJ2-1, with D unclear. The CDR3 is 14 amino acids. V lost 5 bases and J 6 bases, leaving 14 bases between the germline ends. The chain's CDR3 is CASSEPGKTNEQFF. In DNA form, the CDR3 reads TGTGCCAGCAGTGAACCGGGCAAGACCAATGAGCAGTTCTTC.

This clonotype has at least ten counts. The chain has TRBV6-1 and TRBJ2-4, with D perhaps TRBD1 (5 bases). V lost 3 bases and J 6 bases, leaving 15 bases between the germline ends. The CDR3 runs 15 residues. CDR1 is MNHNS, CDR2 SASEGT, per germline. DNA for the CDR3: TGTGCCAGCAGTGAGGGCAGGGCCCCCCGAAACATTCAGTACTTC. Translated: CASSEGRAPRNIQYF.

At least ten counts were recorded for this clonotype. This chain links TRBV28 with TRBJ1-5; the D is unclear. CDR3 size: 11 residues. Germline CDR1 is MDHEN and CDR2 is SYDVKM. V was shortened by 5 bases and J by 4 bases, with 3 bases between the two germline ends. The CDR3 nucleotides are TGTGCCAGCAGTCCAAATCAGCCCCAGCATTTT. It specifies CASSPNQPQHF. Full variable domain (rest looked up from reference TRBV28 and TRBJ1-5): DVKVTQSSRYLVKRTGEKVFLECVQDMDHENMFWYRQDPGLGLRLIYFSYDVKMKEKGDIPEGYSVSREKKERFSLILESASTNQTSMYLCASSPNQPQHFGDGTRLSIL.

In its sample, this clonotype was seen many times. The genes are TRBV12-3 or TRBV12-4 and TRBJ2-7; D might be TRBD2 (5 bases). V gave up 5 bases and J gave up 7 bases, with 15 bases separating them. CDR3 length: 13 amino acids. CDR3 sequence reads: CASSPPRGREQYF. In nucleotides, the CDR3 is TGTGCCAGCAGTCCTCCAAGAGGGAGAGAGCAGTACTTC.

This clonotype was found many times. The gene calls are TRBV5-1 and TRBJ1-6; D is perhaps TRBD1 (6 bases). Trimming removed 2 bases at V and 8 bases at J, with 14 bases between. This CDR3 spans 15 amino acids. Germline CDR1 SGHRS, CDR2 YFSETQ. The CDR3 loop reads CASSFGQTRYSPLHF. The CDR3, as DNA: TGCGCCAGCAGCTTCGGACAGACGAGATATTCACCCCTCCACTTT.

There are many counts of this clonotype. V is TRBV15 and J is TRBJ1-4; 7 bases are shared with TRBD1. The ends lost 0 bases at V and 5 bases at J; junction bases unmatched: 9. This CDR3 has 17 residues. The germline V gene encodes CDR1 LNHNV and CDR2 YYDKDF (reference sequence). DNA of the CDR3: TGTGCCACCAGCAGAGATCCTCGACAGGGATGGAATGAAAAACTGTTTTTT. This encodes CATSRDPRQGWNEKLFF. The full variable domain, completed using reference TRBV15 and TRBJ1-4, is DAMVIQNPRYQVTQFGKPVTLSCSQTLNHNVMYWYQQKSSQAPKLLFHYYDKDFNNEADTPDNFQSRRPNTSFCFLDIRSPGLGDTAMYLCATSRDPRQGWNEKLFFGSGTQLSVL.

At least ten counts were recorded for this clonotype. This chain connects TRBV11-3 to TRBJ1-1; a possible D gene is TRBD1 (5 bases). Per germline, CDR1 SGHNT and CDR2 YENEEA. The CDR3 length is 13 residues. The V end was cut by 0 bases, the J end by 5 bases, with 7 bases between. The DNA for the CDR3 is TGTGCCAGCAGCTTAGAACAGGATACTGAAGCTTTCTTT. Translation: CASSLEQDTEAFF.

At least ten counts were recorded for this clonotype. An end of the junction does not agree with germline; a read error may underlie this. The V call is TRBV7-7, the J call TRBJ2-1; maybe TRBD2 (6 bases). Germline assignment: CDR1 SSHAT and CDR2 FNYEAQ (reference sequence). This CDR3 is built from 14 residues. The CDR3 loop reads CASSLQRESGEQFF. As DNA, the CDR3 is TGTGCTAGCAGCTTACAACGGGAGAGTGGTGAGCAGTTCTTC. Complete variable domain (other parts from reference TRBV7-7 and TRBJ2-1): GAGVSQSPRYKVTKRGQDVTLRCDPISSHATLYWYQQALGQGPEFLTYFNYEAQPDKSGLPSDRFSAERPEGSISTLTIQRTEQRDSAMYRCASSLQRESGEQFFGPGTRLTVL.

This clonotype has ten or more counts. The V call is TRBV11-1, the J call TRBJ2-5; 7 bases map to TRBD1. V gave up 10 bases and J gave up 2 bases; unmatched junction bases: 4. Germline loops: CDR1 SGHAT, CDR2 FQDESV (reference sequence). This CDR3 spans 12 amino acids. In nucleotides, the CDR3 is TGTGCCACGACAGGGTCGCAAGAGACCCAGTACTTC. Translating it yields CATTGSQETQYF.

This clonotype was recorded many times. J is TRBJ1-1 and V is TRBV7-2, with 7 bases fitting TRBD1. Per germline, CDR1 SGHTA and CDR2 FQGNSA. Trimming removed 7 bases from V and 6 bases from J; junction bases left unmatched: 5. This CDR3 spans 12 amino acids. This chain's CDR3 is CASNAGGSEAFF. The CDR3 DNA reads TGTGCCAGCAACGCAGGGGGGTCTGAAGCTTTCTTT.

This clonotype was seen ten or more times. The V gene is TRBV20-1, the J gene TRBJ2-1; D gene ambiguous. The CDR3 runs 16 residues. Germline V gene data show CDR1 as DFQATT and CDR2 as SNEGSKA (reference sequence). Trimming cost V 1 base and J 0 bases, with 13 bases left between them. This CDR3 reads CSARVYPTSSYNEQFF. CDR3 DNA: TGCAGTGCTAGAGTTTACCCCACGAGCTCCTACAATGAGCAGTTCTTC.

Concerning this clonotype: Sequence at one end of the junction differs from germline and may be a read error. The V call is TRBV20-1, the J call TRBJ2-6, with D perhaps TRBD1 or TRBD2 (6 bases each). Germline V gives CDR1 DFQATT, CDR2 SNEGSKA (reference sequence). CDR3 size: 14 residues. The CDR3 nucleotides are TGTAGCGCCGGGGGCAACTCTGGGGCCAACGTCCTGACTTTC. Encoded protein: CSAGGNSGANVLTF.

This clonotype was detected ten times or more. The V and J genes are TRBV24-1 and TRBJ2-1; 9 bases line up with TRBD1. After removal of 7 bases from V and 3 bases from J, the junction contained 15 bases not matched to a gene. This CDR3 region has 18 residues. Germline assignment: CDR1 KGHDR and CDR2 SFDVKD. CDR3 residues: CATSRGQGSPLNYNEQFF. CDR3 sequence (DNA): TGTGCCACCAGCCGAGGACAGGGGTCCCCCCTCAACTACAATGAGCAGTTCTTC.

This clonotype was seen many times. The chain couples TRBV5-1 to TRBJ2-5, with TRBD2 as a possible D gene (5 bases). There are 13 residues in the CDR3. Germline CDR1 and CDR2: SGHRS and YFSETQ. V was pared by 2 bases and J by 4 bases, with 9 bases between. CDR3 coding DNA: TGCGCCAGCAGCTTCGGGGTTCGAGAGACCCAGTACTTC. The encoded protein is CASSFGVRETQYF.

This clonotype has only a few counts. This sequence joins TRBV27 and TRBJ2-2; a possible D gene is TRBD2 (6 bases). V lost 6 bases to trimming and J lost 7 bases, with 15 bases between them. Germline lookup yields CDR1 MNHEY and CDR2 SMNVEV (reference sequence). CDR3 size: 14 residues. The CDR3 region is CASRDSVGGGELFF. In DNA form, the CDR3 reads TGTGCCAGCAGGGATTCGGTGGGGGGCGGGGAGCTGTTTTTT.

J is TRBJ1-1 and V is TRBV5-6, with 7 bases identical to TRBD1. CDR3 length: 14 amino acids. With 0 bases clipped from V and 6 bases from J, the junction kept 5 bases outside the gene matches. Germline V gives CDR1 SGHDT, CDR2 YYEEEE. The CDR3 DNA reads TGTGCCAGCAGCTTGGAGAGGGGGCAAGCTGAAGCTTTCTTT. The encoded protein is CASSLERGQAEAFF.

Ten or more counts support this clonotype. This rearrangement joins TRBV10-2 to TRBJ1-1, with a tentative D call TRBD1 (5 bases). Germline CDR1 reads WSHSY; CDR2 reads SAAADI. The CDR3 is made up of 16 amino acids. V lost 3 bases to trimming and J lost 3 bases, with 17 bases between them. The CDR3: CASSDRDRVMHTEAFF. For the CDR3, the DNA is TGCGCCAGCAGTGATAGGGACCGGGTAATGCACACTGAAGCTTTCTTT.

This clonotype appeared a few times. The chain has TRBV2 and TRBJ2-7; D perhaps matches TRBD2 (5 bases). This CDR3 has 13 amino acids. CDR1 is SNHLY, CDR2 FYNNEI, per germline. The CDR3 spells CATGVIDVGEQYF. The CDR3 DNA reads TGTGCGACCGGGGTAATCGATGTTGGCGAGCAGTACTTC.

A remark on this clonotype: It may be a read error: a sequence one base away is much more abundant. The chain employs TRBV20-1 and TRBJ2-5, with D tentatively TRBD2 (5 bases). There are 16 residues in the CDR3. CDR1 is DFQATT and CDR2 is SNEGSKA in the germline V gene (reference sequence). The V and J ends lost 0 bases and 4 bases respectively, with 18 bases between them. The CDR3 is CSARDVGSPKGETQYF. The CDR3 nucleotides read TGCAGTGCTAGAGATGTTGGGAGCCCGAAGGGAGAGACCCAGTACTTC.

Concerning this clonotype: A much larger clonotype is one base distant, so this may be a read error. The rearrangement joins TRBV5-6 to TRBJ1-1; D might be TRBD1 (6 bases). Trimming took off 6 bases at V and 4 bases at J, with 16 bases between the two ends. The CDR3 spans 14 residues. The V gene's germline CDR1 is SGHDT and CDR2 YYEEEE. The CDR3 loop reads CASTWVGGTTEAFF. As DNA, the CDR3 is TGTGCCAGCACCTGGGTAGGGGGAACCACTGAAGCTTTCTTT.

There are a few counts of this clonotype. The chain recombines TRBV20-1 with TRBJ2-3, with 13 bases identical to TRBD2. Germline-derived CDR1 and CDR2 are DFQATT and SNEGSKA (reference sequence). CDR3 size: 17 residues. The junction had 9 bases not matched to a gene; V was cut back by 5 bases and J by 1 base. CDR3 in amino acids: CSASTSGRSGGTDTQYF. The DNA for the CDR3 is TGCAGTGCTTCGACTAGCGGGAGGTCGGGAGGCACAGATACGCAGTATTTT.

In this sample, this clonotype turned up many times. CDR3 nucleotide sequence: TGTGCCAGCAGTTTATCTGGGACAGGGCTTGGTTCACCCCTCCACTTT. Encoded protein: CASSLSGTGLGSPLHF. The J gene is TRBJ1-6, the V gene TRBV27; 9 nucleotides line up with TRBD1. This CDR3 is 16 amino acids long. V shed 0 bases, J shed 9 bases, and the junction held 6 bases outside the gene matches. Germline CDR1 is MNHEY and CDR2 is SMNVEV (reference sequence).

The chain carries TRBV20-1 and TRBJ1-2; 8 nucleotides align to TRBD1. CDR1 is DFQATT, CDR2 SNEGSKA, per germline (reference sequence). Losses at the gene ends were 6 bases for V and 3 bases for J; bases not matched to a gene: 9. This CDR3 comprises 14 residues. CDR3 region: CSALSGTGDYGYTF. The CDR3 region has the DNA TGCAGTGCCCTATCCGGGACAGGAGACTATGGCTACACCTTC.

This clonotype appeared many times. The chain uses TRBV21-1 and TRBJ1-2. TRBV21-1 is marked as a pseudogene. There are 14 residues in the CDR3. In DNA form, the CDR3 reads TGTGCCAGCAGCAAAGAGGGAGGGACTTCAGGCTACACCTTC. Its protein is CASSKEGGTSGYTF.